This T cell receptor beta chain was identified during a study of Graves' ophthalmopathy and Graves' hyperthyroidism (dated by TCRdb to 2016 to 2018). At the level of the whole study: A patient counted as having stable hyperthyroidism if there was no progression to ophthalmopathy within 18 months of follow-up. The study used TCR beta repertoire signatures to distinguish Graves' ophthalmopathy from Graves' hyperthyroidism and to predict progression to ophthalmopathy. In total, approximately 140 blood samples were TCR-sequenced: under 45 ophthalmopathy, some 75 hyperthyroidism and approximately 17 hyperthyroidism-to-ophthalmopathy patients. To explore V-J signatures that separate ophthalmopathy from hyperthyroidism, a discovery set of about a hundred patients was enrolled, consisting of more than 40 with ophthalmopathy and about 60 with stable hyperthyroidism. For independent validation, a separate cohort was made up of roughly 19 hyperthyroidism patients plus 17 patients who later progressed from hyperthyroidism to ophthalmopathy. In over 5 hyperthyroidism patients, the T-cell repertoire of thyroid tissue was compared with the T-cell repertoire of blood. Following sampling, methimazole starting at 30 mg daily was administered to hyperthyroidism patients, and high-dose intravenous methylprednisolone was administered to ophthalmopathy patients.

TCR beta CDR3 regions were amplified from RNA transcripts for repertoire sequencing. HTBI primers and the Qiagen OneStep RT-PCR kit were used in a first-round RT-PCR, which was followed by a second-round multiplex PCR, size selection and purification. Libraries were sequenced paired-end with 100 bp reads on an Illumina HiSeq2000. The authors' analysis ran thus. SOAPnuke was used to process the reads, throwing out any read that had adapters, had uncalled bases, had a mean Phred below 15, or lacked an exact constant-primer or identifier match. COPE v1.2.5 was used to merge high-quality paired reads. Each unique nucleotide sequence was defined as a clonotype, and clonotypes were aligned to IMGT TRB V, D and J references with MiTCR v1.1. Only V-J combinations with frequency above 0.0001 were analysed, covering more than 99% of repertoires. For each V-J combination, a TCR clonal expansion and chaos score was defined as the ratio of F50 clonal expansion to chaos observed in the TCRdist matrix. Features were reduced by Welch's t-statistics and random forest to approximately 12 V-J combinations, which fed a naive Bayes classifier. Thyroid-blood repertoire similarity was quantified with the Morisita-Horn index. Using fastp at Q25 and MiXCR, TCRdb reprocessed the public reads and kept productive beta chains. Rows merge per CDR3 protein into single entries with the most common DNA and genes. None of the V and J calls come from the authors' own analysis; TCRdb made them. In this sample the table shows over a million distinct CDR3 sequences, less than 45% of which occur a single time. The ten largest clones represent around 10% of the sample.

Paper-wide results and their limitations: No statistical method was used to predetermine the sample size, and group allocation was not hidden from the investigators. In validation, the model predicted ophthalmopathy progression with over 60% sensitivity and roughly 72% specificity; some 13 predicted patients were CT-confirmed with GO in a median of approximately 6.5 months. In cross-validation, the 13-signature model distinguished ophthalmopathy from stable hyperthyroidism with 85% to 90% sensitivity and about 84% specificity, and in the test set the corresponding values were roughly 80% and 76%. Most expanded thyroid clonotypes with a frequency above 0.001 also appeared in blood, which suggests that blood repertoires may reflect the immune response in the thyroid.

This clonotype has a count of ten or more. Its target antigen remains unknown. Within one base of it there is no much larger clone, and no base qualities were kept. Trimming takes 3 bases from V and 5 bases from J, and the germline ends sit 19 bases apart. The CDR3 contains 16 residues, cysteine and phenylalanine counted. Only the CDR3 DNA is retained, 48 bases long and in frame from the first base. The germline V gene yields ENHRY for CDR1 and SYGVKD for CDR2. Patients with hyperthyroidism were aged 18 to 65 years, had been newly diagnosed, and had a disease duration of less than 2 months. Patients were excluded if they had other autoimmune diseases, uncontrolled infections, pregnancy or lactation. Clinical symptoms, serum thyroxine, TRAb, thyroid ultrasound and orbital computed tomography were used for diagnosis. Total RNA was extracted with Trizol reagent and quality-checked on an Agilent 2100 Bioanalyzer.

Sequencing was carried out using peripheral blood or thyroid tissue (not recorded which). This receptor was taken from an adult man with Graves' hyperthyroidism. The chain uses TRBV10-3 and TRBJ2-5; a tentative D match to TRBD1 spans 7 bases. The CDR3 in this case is CAISEGVTGEDETQYF. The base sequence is TGTGCCATCAGTGAAGGTGTTACAGGGGAGGATGAGACCCAGTACTTC.